One sample yielded the 12 T cell receptor beta chains listed below, sequenced in a study of early T cells in non-severe SARS-CoV-2 infection. Each CDR3 protein gets one entry after TCRdb re-called the 5' RACE reads with MiXCR. Of 20,000 to 25,000 distinct CDR3 sequences in the sample, 5% are singletons; the top ten hold about 4%. Sequenced: whole blood. The receptors were gathered from an adult who was a healthcare worker with PCR-confirmed SARS-CoV-2 infection or an uninfected control (not recorded which).

At least ten counts were recorded for this clonotype. The chain has TRBV12-3 or TRBV12-4 and TRBJ1-4; no clear D. Trimming pared 0 bases from V and 0 bases from J, leaving 8 bases between. The CDR3 runs 16 residues. This CDR3 is CASSLALAATNEKLFF. The CDR3 nucleotides are TGTGCCAGCAGTTTAGCGCTTGCTGCAACTAATGAAAAACTGTTTTTT.

This clonotype was picked up a small number of times. The rearrangement joins TRBV28 to TRBJ1-2, with 9 bases identical to TRBD1. This CDR3 comprises 15 residues. Germline V gene sequence: CDR1 MDHEN, CDR2 SYDVKM. The V segment lost 3 bases and the J segment 4 bases; nucleotides outside the gene matches: 6. This chain's CDR3 is CASSLWTGESYGYTF. The CDR3 nucleotides read TGTGCCAGCAGTTTGTGGACAGGGGAATCCTATGGCTACACCTTC.

Many counts were recorded for this clonotype. This sequence joins TRBV7-6 and TRBJ2-5; the match to TRBD2 covers 13 bases. Germline loops: CDR1 SGHVS, CDR2 FNYEAQ. With V trimmed by 4 bases and J by 0 bases, 11 bases remained unmatched. CDR3 size: 19 residues. The CDR3 DNA follows: TGTGCCAGCAGCTCATACTATCCGGGACTAGCGGGATACCAAGAGACCCAGTACTTC. This translates into CASSSYYPGLAGYQETQYF. Full variable domain (remainder filled in from reference TRBV7-6 and TRBJ2-5): GAGVSQSPRYKVTKRGQDVALRCDPISGHVSLYWYRQALGQGPEFLTYFNYEAQQDKSGLPNDRFSAERPEGSISTLTIQRTEQRDSAMYRCASSSYYPGLAGYQETQYFGPGTRLLVL.

This clonotype was counted ten times or more. The chain couples TRBV7-8 to TRBJ1-2; D may be TRBD1 (5 bases). CDR1 is SGHVS and CDR2 is FQNEAQ in the germline V gene. The V end was cut by 5 bases, the J end by 4 bases, with 14 bases between. The CDR3 loop spans 14 amino acids. This chain's CDR3 is CASSEAGGRYGYTF. CDR3 bases: TGTGCCAGCAGCGAAGCGGGGGGTCGCTATGGCTACACCTTC.

With respect to this clonotype: A much bigger clone sits one base away, suggesting this may be a read error. The chain couples TRBV29-1 to TRBJ1-4; no clear D gene. The germline gives CDR1 SQVTM, CDR2 ANQGSEA. The CDR3 loop spans 13 amino acids. The CDR3 is CGVPGTGYEKLFF. The CDR3 DNA follows: TGCGGCGTCCCGGGAACGGGGTATGAAAAACTGTTTTTT.

This clonotype was detected ten times or more. V and J are TRBV11-2 and TRBJ2-1; TRBD1 or TRBD2 may be the D gene (6 bases each). CDR3 length: 15 residues. Between the trimmed V and J ends, which lost 3 bases and 7 bases, there was a span of 16 bases. Germline V CDR1 and CDR2: SGHAT, FQNNGV. The CDR3, as DNA: TGTGCCAGCAGCTTGGAGGGGGTCGTCGGGAATGAGCAGTTCTTC. Translation: CASSLEGVVGNEQFF.

The rearrangement links TRBV5-1 to TRBJ1-5; 8 nucleotides match TRBD1. The V gene end was trimmed by 3 bases and the J gene end by 6 bases; junction bases not matched to a gene: 14. Germline V gene lookup returns CDR1 SGHRS and CDR2 YFSETQ. The length of the CDR3 is 17 residues. The DNA for the CDR3 is TGCGCCAGCAGCTACCCCACTGACAGGGGAAAGATTCAGCCCCAGCATTTT. Amino acids: CASSYPTDRGKIQPQHF. Full variable domain (rest looked up from reference TRBV5-1 and TRBJ1-5): KAGVTQTPRYLIKTRGQQVTLSCSPISGHRSVSWYQQTPGQGLQFLFEYFSETQRNKGNFPGRFSGRQFSNSRSEMNVSTLELGDSALYLCASSYPTDRGKIQPQHFGDGTRLSIL.

This clonotype was recorded at least ten times. J is TRBJ2-7 and V is TRBV28, with TRBD2 identical over 9 bases. The CDR3 loop spans 12 amino acids. V dropped 8 bases and J dropped 6; count of bases not matched to a gene: 5. Per germline, CDR1 MDHEN and CDR2 SYDVKM. CDR3 protein: CASSGRGGEQYF. The CDR3 DNA reads as TGTGCCAGCTCCGGGCGGGGGGGCGAGCAGTACTTC.

This clonotype has ten or more counts. This rearrangement joins TRBV6-2 or TRBV6-3 to TRBJ2-1, with 11 bases matching TRBD2. The CDR3 length is 16 residues. V lost 5 bases to trimming and J lost 1 base; unmatched junction nucleotides: 4. CDR1 and CDR2 (germline): MNHEY, SVGEGT. In DNA, the CDR3 is TGTGCCAGCAGTGAGGGACTAGCGGTTTCCTACAATGAGCAGTTCTTC. Its translation: CASSEGLAVSYNEQFF.

V gene TRBV7-6 combines with J gene TRBJ2-1; 8 bases are shared with TRBD2. This CDR3 has 15 residues. With 2 bases clipped from V and 8 bases from J, the junction kept 8 bases outside the gene matches. Germline-derived CDR1 and CDR2 are SGHVS and FNYEAQ. The CDR3 reads CASSLTGGAGDEQFF. For the CDR3, the DNA is TGTGCCAGCAGCTTAACGGGGGGGGCAGGCGATGAGCAGTTCTTC.

This clonotype has ten or more counts. V is TRBV7-9 and J is TRBJ1-6; tentative D call: TRBD1 (5 bases). Trimming stripped 1 base from V and 4 bases from J, with 14 bases between. The germline CDR1 and CDR2 sequences are SEHNR and FQNEAQ (reference sequence). This CDR3 contains 17 residues. The CDR3, as DNA: TGTGCCAGCAGCTTAGATCGGGGGTCCTTTTATAATTCACCCCTCCACTTT. It codes for CASSLDRGSFYNSPLHF.

In its sample, this clonotype was seen a few times. The V and J genes are TRBV28 and TRBJ2-1; TRBD2 is a possible D gene (5 bases). V gave up 8 bases and J gave up 8 bases, with 10 bases separating them. Germline V gene sequence: CDR1 MDHEN, CDR2 SYDVKM. This CDR3 contains 11 residues. The CDR3 is CASQERDEQFF. CDR3 bases: TGTGCCAGCCAGGAGAGGGATGAGCAGTTCTTC.